The entry that follows covers one TCR beta chain sequence. Its antigen is unidentified. The study ran its PCR with 60 Vbeta and 13 Jbeta primers. In the original workflow: A follow-up analysis tallied about 88 million unique TCR beta chains, roughly 11 million shared. Profiled with immunoSEQ multiplex PCR; TCRdb holds only in-frame clones, not every one. That table is the source of V, J and clone size, and D and trimming were worked out from the DNA. Seen here are around 180,000 clones, 70% to 90% observed once, and the top ten hold approximately 2.4%. This entry is derived from a study of cytomegalovirus exposure and HLA in healthy donors. The CDR3 contains 13 residues. V gave up 8 bases and J gave up 8 bases, with 16 bases separating them. The V gene's germline CDR1 is LNHDA and CDR2 SQIVND (reference sequence). Findings and limits, study-wide: Productive rates of about 90% or about 30% were seen for most TCR beta V segments in an earlier analysis. In most subjects, TCR beta sequences reportedly gave accurate predictions of HLA-A and HLA-B alleles. Evidence from a later analysis indicated that most CMV-associated TCR beta chains looked HLA-restricted.

Sequencing was performed on PBMCs. The chain uses TRBV19 and TRBJ2-1, with a weak D call TRBD2 (7 bases). This TCR was recovered from a male donor in good health and CMV-seronegative. CDR3: CASRGGAGYEQFF. The CDR3 bases are TGTGCCAGTCGTGGGGGGGCGGGATATGAGCAGTTCTTC.